A single TCR beta chain is shown here with its context. Per germline, CDR1 MDHEN and CDR2 SYDVKM. The ends were cut back, 2 bases at V and 0 bases at J, with 8 bases in the middle. This CDR3 is built from 15 residues. RNA, at about 0.5 to 1 ug, was reverse transcribed with random hexamers. Coverage of TCR beta CDR3 amplification by immunoSEQ multiplex PCR extended to 54 Vbeta and 13 Jbeta. TCRdb re-analysed the immunoSEQ multiplex PCR reads in MiXCR, keeping a single row per CDR3 protein. The sample lists about 80,000 distinct CDR3 sequences, about 94% seen once, with approximately 0.26% in the top ten. The sample originates from a study of CD8 T cells in Susac syndrome. The authors sequenced TCR beta from blood CD8+ and CD4+ T cells. Healthy donors constituted the control group, matched for age and sex. The authors negatively isolated CD8+ and CD4+ T cells and FACS-enriched TEMRA cells.

This chain links TRBV28 with TRBJ2-1; D is unclear. What was sequenced was CD8+ T cells from PBMCs. This clonotype was sampled from a human donor in good health. As DNA, the CDR3 is TGTGCCAGCAGTTTAGTTCCTAGCTCCTACAATGAGCAGTTCTTC. Its protein is CASSLVPSSYNEQFF.